A single sample gave rise to the 13 T cell receptor beta chains below, sequenced in a study of PD-1 blockade in classical Hodgkin lymphoma. No patient escaped relapse after autologous stem cell transplantation, and brentuximab vedotin exposure varied. The table came from immunoSEQ multiplex PCR; TCRdb's copy has only in-frame clones and leaves some out. The sample includes about 100,000 clones, around 89% of them seen just once. The specimen was peripheral blood mononuclear cells (PBMCs), collected before the second cycle of nivolumab. The receptors were gathered from a human donor with classical Hodgkin lymphoma.

V and J are TRBV27 and TRBJ2-7; the D is unclear. Per the germline V gene, CDR1 is MNHEY and CDR2 is SMNVEV (reference sequence). This CDR3 has 16 amino acids. V lost 6 bases and J 4 bases, leaving 22 bases between the germline ends. The CDR3 DNA sequence: TGTGCCAGCAGCCCGATGGCCCCTATAGACGTTTACGAGCAGTACTTC. It yields the protein CASSPMAPIDVYEQYF.

The chain's CDR3 is CASSLETGGLYEKLFF. CDR3 in DNA: TGTGCCAGCAGCTTAGAAACAGGGGGGCTGTATGAAAAACTGTTTTTT. The chain joins TRBV7-6 to TRBJ1-4, with TRBD1 identical over 8 bases. The CDR3 runs to 16 residues. Per the germline V gene, CDR1 is SGHVS and CDR2 is FNYEAQ. The V and J ends lost 1 base and 6 bases, in that order; junction bases with no gene match: 7.

The J gene is TRBJ1-1, the V gene TRBV6-5; D gene ambiguous. Between the trimmed V and J ends, which lost 1 base and 2 bases, there was a span of 14 bases. Germline CDR1 MNHEY, CDR2 SVGAGI. This CDR3 has 16 residues. The CDR3: CASSYFDNFDNTEAFF. The CDR3 nucleotides read TGTGCCAGCAGTTACTTCGACAATTTCGACAACACTGAAGCTTTCTTT.

Written as DNA, the CDR3 is TGTGCCAGCAGCTTACGTTTTGGAGGGGTAAATGAGCAGTTCTTC. Translated, it gives CASSLRFGGVNEQFF. This chain connects TRBV11-3 to TRBJ2-1; perhaps TRBD2 as D (6 bases). Per the germline V gene, CDR1 is SGHNT and CDR2 is YENEEA. Between the trimmed V and J ends, which lost 2 bases and 7 bases, there was a span of 15 bases. This CDR3 has 15 amino acids.

The genes are TRBV11-2 and TRBJ2-3, with a tentative D call TRBD2 (6 bases). The CDR3 extends over 14 amino acids. Germline V gene sequence: CDR1 SGHAT, CDR2 FQNNGV. Trimming left V 3 bases short and J 1 base short, with 8 bases between. The CDR3 is CASSLGLRTDTQYF. The DNA for the CDR3 is TGTGCCAGCAGCTTGGGACTCCGCACAGATACGCAGTATTTT.

The rearrangement joins TRBV9 to TRBJ2-2, with 9 bases that match TRBD2. Germline CDR1 is SGDLS and CDR2 is YYNGEE. J was trimmed by 4 bases and V by 3 bases; bases with no gene match: 10. CDR3 length: 17 residues. CDR3 DNA sequence: TGTGCCAGCAGCGCAGTAGGTACAGCGGGGGGCACCGGGGAGCTGTTTTTT. Amino acids: CASSAVGTAGGTGELFF.

The chain joins TRBV7-2 to TRBJ1-1; no reliable D call. Per germline, CDR1 SGHTA and CDR2 FQGNSA. Trimming shortened V by 6 bases and J by 0 bases, and 14 bases separated the two germline ends. The CDR3 length is 15 residues. Here the CDR3 reads CASSPLGPMNTEAFF. Written as DNA, the CDR3 is TGTGCCAGCAGTCCCCTGGGTCCGATGAACACTGAAGCTTTCTTT. The variable domain in full, completed from reference TRBV7-2 and TRBJ1-1, reads GAGVSQSPSNKVTEKGKDVELRCDPISGHTALYWYRQSLGQGLEFLIYFQGNSAPDKSGLPSDRFSAERTGGSVSTLTIQRTQQEDSAVYLCASSPLGPMNTEAFFGQGTRLTVV.

The CDR3 bases are TGTGCCAGCAGCTTCCATGGGGGGACCCTAGACTATGGCTACACCTTC. It translates to CASSFHGGTLDYGYTF. V and J are TRBV21-1 and TRBJ1-2. TRBV21-1 is shown as a pseudogene. The CDR3 extends over 16 amino acids.

V and J are TRBV27 and TRBJ2-5, with 10 bases lining up with TRBD1. The trim removed 6 bases at V and 4 bases at J, leaving 2 bases unmatched. CDR1 MNHEY and CDR2 SMNVEV come from the germline V gene (reference sequence). CDR3 length equals 13 residues. The CDR3 nucleotides are TGTGCCAGCAGCCGGGACAGGGGAGAGACCCAGTACTTC. Its translation is CASSRDRGETQYF.

The chain combines TRBV7-9 with TRBJ2-7; TRBD2 matches 10 bases. This CDR3 has 15 amino acids. V lost 0 bases to trimming and J lost 4 bases; unmatched junction nucleotides: 3. CDR1 SEHNR and CDR2 FQNEAQ come from the germline V gene (reference sequence). The CDR3 DNA reads as TGTGCCAGCAGCTTAGCCGGACTAGCGGTATACGAGCAGTACTTC. Its translation: CASSLAGLAVYEQYF.

The gene calls are TRBV7-2 and TRBJ1-6; no firm D call. Germline CDR1 is SGHTA and CDR2 is FQGNSA. V was pared by 1 base and J by 0 bases, with 13 bases between. The CDR3 is made up of 18 amino acids. DNA of the CDR3: TGTGCCAGCAGCTTAGATGTCGGTTGGAGCTCCTATAATTCACCCCTCCACTTT. It translates to CASSLDVGWSSYNSPLHF.

The CDR3 bases are TGTGCCAGCAGCGGGGGAAATGAGCAGTTCTTC. It is translated as CASSGGNEQFF. The chain uses TRBV9 and TRBJ2-1; D is undetermined. Germline V gene lookup returns CDR1 SGDLS and CDR2 YYNGEE. The CDR3 is 11 residues long. V was trimmed by 3 bases and J by 7 bases, leaving 5 bases between them.

With respect to this clone: The sample contains more than one DNA sequence encoding this CDR3. The rearrangement joins TRBV20-1 to TRBJ2-7; D is undetermined. Germline assignment: CDR1 DFQATT and CDR2 SNEGSKA (reference sequence). The CDR3 spans 11 residues. The V and J ends lost 0 bases and 0 bases respectively, with 0 bases between them. The CDR3 bases are TGCAGTGCTAGAGACTCCTACGAGCAGTACTTC. It specifies CSARDSYEQYF.